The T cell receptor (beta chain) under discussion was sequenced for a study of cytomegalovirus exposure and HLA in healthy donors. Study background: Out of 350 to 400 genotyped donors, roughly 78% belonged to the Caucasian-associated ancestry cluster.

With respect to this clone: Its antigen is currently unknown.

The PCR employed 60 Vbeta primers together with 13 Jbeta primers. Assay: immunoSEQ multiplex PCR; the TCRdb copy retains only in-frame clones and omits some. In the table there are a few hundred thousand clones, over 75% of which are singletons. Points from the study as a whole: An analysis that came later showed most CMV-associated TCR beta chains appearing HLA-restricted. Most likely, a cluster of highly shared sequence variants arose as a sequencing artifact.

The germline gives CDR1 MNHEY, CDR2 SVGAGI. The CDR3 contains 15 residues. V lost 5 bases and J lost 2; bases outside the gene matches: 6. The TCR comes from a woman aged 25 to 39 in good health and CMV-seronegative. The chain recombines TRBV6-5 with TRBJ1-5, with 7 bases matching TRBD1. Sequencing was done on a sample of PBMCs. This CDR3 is CASSVTGVGNQPQHF. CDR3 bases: TGTGCCAGCAGTGTAACAGGGGTCGGCAATCAGCCCCAGCATTTT.